The source of this T cell receptor beta chain is a study of OX40 agonist ivuxolimab in advanced cancers. Study-wide results and caveats: Some nonresponders also had low normalized T-cell clonal expansion.

Assay used: immunoSEQ multiplex PCR; TCRdb lists only in-frame clones, some missing. The sample records around 30,000 clones, about four fifths being singletons. A word on this clone: Its antigen is unidentified.

This clonotype was sampled from an adult with an advanced solid tumor such as melanoma, head and neck, liver or kidney cancer. Sequences were derived from CD4+ or CD8+ T cells sorted from blood, sampled in a trial of the OX40 agonist ivuxolimab.

CDR3 protein: CAWSGRGRMGEQYF. The CDR3 bases are TGTGCCTGGAGTGGGCGAGGGAGAATGGGCGAGCAGTACTTC. This chain connects TRBV30 to TRBJ2-7, with a weak D call TRBD2 (5 bases). This CDR3 has 14 residues. Germline V CDR1 and CDR2: GTSNPN, SVGIG (reference sequence). Trimming took 1 base from V and 6 from J, leaving 16 bases between them. Full variable domain (outside the CDR3, taken from reference TRBV30 and TRBJ2-7): SQTIHQWPATLVQPVGSPLSLECTVEGTSNPNLYWYRQAAGRGLQLLFYSVGIGQISSEVPQNLSASRPQDRQFILSSKKLLLSDSGFYLCAWSGRGRMGEQYFGPGTRLTVT.